Listed below are T cell receptor beta chains from one sample, sequenced in a study of blood T cell repertoires in COVID-19. Using immunoSEQ multiplex PCR, the repertoire was profiled, and TCRdb retains in-frame clones only, with some absent. The sample holds 58,000 or so clones; less than 90% are singletons and the top ten take 7% to 10%. The specimen sequenced was peripheral blood. These receptors originate from a woman aged 70 to 79 with active COVID-19. The CDR3 runs from the conserved cysteine through the conserved F or W.

V gene	J gene	CDR3 protein
TRBV7-8	TRBJ2-1	CASSLEWVERYNEQFF
TRBV28	TRBJ2-2	CASGPNTGELFF
TRBV5-6	TRBJ2-7	CASSYPGQGYEQYF
TRBV30	TRBJ2-1	CAWSYVGGWEQFF
TRBV28	TRBJ2-5	CASSKLAGDVGTQYF
TRBV4-1	TRBJ2-1	CASSQGLAGGFYNEQFF
TRBV6-5	TRBJ1-1	CASSRGWGGNTEAFF
TRBV7-9	TRBJ1-6	CASSLALGPNSPLHF
TRBV5-6	TRBJ1-2	CASSLGRTGAPLYGYTF
TRBV19	TRBJ2-1	CASSVGLNYNEQFF
TRBV12-3/TRBV12-4	TRBJ1-2	CASSLWQGLGYTF
TRBV2	TRBJ2-7	CASSEEGVSGGSYEQYF
TRBV5-1	TRBJ2-7	CASSPTGEGYEQYF
TRBV7-3	TRBJ1-1	CASSQGAHTEAFF
TRBV28	TRBJ1-2	CASSPTGAYGYTF
TRBV10-1	TRBJ2-1	CASSELPGSYNEQFF
TRBV18	TRBJ2-1	CASSPATSGGYNEQFF
TRBV27	TRBJ1-1	CASSLTGIPEAFF
TRBV5-4	TRBJ1-5	CASSLDRGNQPQHF
TRBV4-2	TRBJ2-1	CASSQPPGTSGRNEQFF
TRBV27	TRBJ2-7	CASSFRLAAYEQYF
TRBV9	TRBJ2-1	CASSDLQFF
TRBV5-1	TRBJ2-7	CASSLDRGHSYEQYF
TRBV5-1	TRBJ1-1	CASSLRTVNGAFF
TRBV18	TRBJ2-7	CASSPAEEQYF
TRBV1	TRBJ2-2	CTSSQSERRENRNTGELFF
TRBV30	TRBJ1-5	CAWSRADSQPQHF
TRBV24-1	TRBJ2-7	CATSGTGTSGYQNEQYF
TRBV28	TRBJ2-6	CASSLGGTGANVLTF
TRBV3-1/TRBV3-2	TRBJ1-1	CASSRGLGSNGGAFF
TRBV28	TRBJ1-4	CASSRLSRYRAPPATNEKLFF
TRBV4-1	TRBJ1-5	CASSFRQGGKDYSNQPQHF
TRBV9	TRBJ2-7	CASSVEGASLNEQYF
TRBV19	TRBJ2-1	CASSKGTSGRGYNEQFF
TRBV7-3	TRBJ2-2	CASSISGSGTGELFF
TRBV7-3	TRBJ2-7	CASSLTGGVDEQYF
TRBV6-5	TRBJ2-3	CASGVGGNTDTQYF
TRBV9	TRBJ2-7	CASSVGLADAYEQYF
TRBV18	TRBJ2-7	CASSPGQGPYEQYF
TRBV19	TRBJ2-5	CASSPGLAGMTETQYF
TRBV7-8	TRBJ2-5	CASSLAGLPEETQYF
TRBV12-3/TRBV12-4	TRBJ1-1	CASSRPGGTEAFF
TRBV11-2	TRBJ2-1	CASSLDPNTREALNNEQFF
TRBV10-2	TRBJ2-3	CASSEGQGDTDTQYF
TRBV28	TRBJ2-1	CATFSGIAVSYNEQFF
TRBV5-1	TRBJ1-6	CASNLEGVDSYNSPLHF
TRBV7-2	TRBJ1-5	CASSWEQGNQPQHF
TRBV29-1	TRBJ1-3	CSAIEQGRGNTIYF
TRBV4-2	TRBJ2-6	CASSQDSSGANVLTF